The rows below give T cell receptor beta chains drawn from one sample of a study of radiation and T cells in renal cell carcinoma. This table comes from immunoSEQ multiplex PCR, and its TCRdb copy is limited to in-frame clones, with some not included. There are around 16,000 clones in the sample; 56% occur only once, and about 10% lies in the top ten. Sequencing was performed on tumor tissue, taken from a patient whose treatment was nephrectomy without radiotherapy. The receptor set was obtained from a man in his fifties with renal cell carcinoma. The CDR3 runs from the conserved cysteine through the conserved F or W. D genes are given only for firm matches. Size is omitted from some rows. Given values are once, few, many or a class for expanded clones.

>medium-sized|TRBJ2-1|TRBV29-1|TRBD1
CSVAGGLGGEQFF
TGCAGCGTTGCAGGGGGCCTCGGTGGAGAGCAGTTCTTC
>once|TRBJ2-1|TRBV7-2|.
CASSRGGNEQFF
TGTGCCAGCAGCCGAGGGGGGAATGAGCAGTTCTTC
>few|TRBJ2-2|TRBV14|TRBD2
CASSQVVAGVRELFF
TGTGCCAGCAGCCAAGTAGTAGCGGGAGTCAGGGAGCTGTTTTTT
>.|TRBJ1-1|TRBV9|.
CASSAPTRDGNTEAFF
TGTGCCAGCAGCGCCCCAACCAGGGATGGGAACACTGAAGCTTTCTTT
>.|TRBJ1-1|TRBV7-8|TRBD1
CASAPWTGDTEAFF
TGTGCCAGCGCCCCCTGGACAGGGGACACTGAAGCTTTCTTT
>.|TRBJ1-6|TRBV19|.
CASSSRGQRVNSPLHF
TGTGCCAGTAGTAGTAGGGGACAACGCGTTAATTCACCCCTCCACTTT
>.|TRBJ2-3|TRBV5-4|TRBD2
CASSRGGVDADTQYF
TGTGCCAGCTCTCGCGGGGGGGTCGATGCAGATACGCAGTATTTT
>.|TRBJ2-7|TRBV7-3|TRBD1
CASSPTGANEQYF
TGTGCCAGCAGCCCGACAGGGGCGAACGAGCAGTACTTC
>few|TRBJ1-2|TRBV27|TRBD1
CASSPGSGGYYGYTF
TGTGCCAGCAGTCCCGGATCAGGGGGCTATTATGGCTACACCTTC
>.|TRBJ1-5|TRBV6-5|.
CASISGEGNQPQHF
TGTGCCAGCATCTCAGGGGAAGGCAATCAGCCCCAGCATTTT